This section outlines one TCR beta chain sequence together with its context. Under the authors' procedure: Estimation of nucleated cell counts relied on the amplification of reference gene primers. Sequenced by immunoSEQ multiplex PCR; TCRdb stores in-frame clones only, minus some. D and trimming come from the DNA, and the V and J calls and clone size come from that table. Seen here are under 300,000 clones, about 87% observed once, and the top ten hold approximately 6.8%. This sample is drawn from a study of blood T cell repertoires in COVID-19. Study summary: There were acute and convalescent COVID-19 samples, and they came from the United States, Italy and Spain.

The CDR3 contains 13 residues. Germline V gives CDR1 SQVTM, CDR2 ANQGSEA. The V and J ends lost 2 bases and 4 bases respectively, with 11 bases between them. J is TRBJ1-2 and V is TRBV29-1, with D maybe TRBD1 (5 bases). Source material: peripheral blood. The TCR was taken from a woman in her seventies with active or convalescent COVID-19. The CDR3 loop is CSVEWGDRYGYTF. The CDR3 nucleotides read TGCAGCGTTGAATGGGGGGACCGCTATGGCTACACCTTC.